These 25 T cell receptor beta chains originate from one sample sequenced in a study of blood T cell repertoires in COVID-19. Profiling relied on immunoSEQ multiplex PCR, and the TCRdb table lists in-frame clones only, not all of them. The data hold about 140,000 clones, with about 80% observed a single time. Sequencing was carried out using PBMCs or T cells enriched from blood (not recorded which). Receptors were obtained from a man over 45 in a cohort exposed to, infected with or recovered from COVID-19 (not recorded which).

The rearrangement joins TRBV19 to TRBJ2-1; 10 bases fit TRBD2. CDR3 length equals 19 residues. CDR1 and CDR2 from the germline V gene are LNHDA and SQIVND (reference sequence). Trimming took 5 bases from V and 2 from J; bases not matched to a gene: 15. CDR3 sequence reads: CASSPSLGGGLATYNEQFF. CDR3 nucleotide sequence: TGTGCCAGTAGTCCTAGTCTAGGGGGGGGACTAGCGACCTACAATGAGCAGTTCTTC.

The rearrangement links TRBV11-2 to TRBJ2-7; 7 bases agree with TRBD1. Germline-derived CDR1 and CDR2 are SGHAT and FQNNGV. The CDR3 is 15 amino acids. V lost 0 bases and J lost 3; bases outside the gene matches: 5. The CDR3 DNA follows: TGTGCCAGCAGCTTAGAAGGGACAGAACACTACGAGCAGTACTTC. It encodes CASSLEGTEHYEQYF.

The chain couples TRBV2 to TRBJ1-1; D call uncertain. V shed 7 bases and J shed 5 bases, with 11 bases lying between them. Per germline, CDR1 SNHLY and CDR2 FYNNEI. The CDR3 spans 12 residues. As DNA, the CDR3 is TGTGCCAGCAACTTGGGCAGGACTGAAGCTTTCTTT. It translates to CASNLGRTEAFF.

This chain connects TRBV10-3 to TRBJ1-2; 7 nucleotides agree with TRBD1. Germline-derived CDR1 and CDR2 are ENHRY and SYGVKD. The CDR3 loop spans 13 amino acids. J was trimmed by 6 bases and V by 2 bases; bases with no gene match: 3. The CDR3 loop is CAISEGTVHGYTF. CDR3 DNA: TGTGCCATCAGTGAGGGGACAGTCCATGGCTACACCTTC.

This clone has just a few counts. The V call is TRBV5-6, the J call TRBJ2-3; TRBD2 agrees at 10 bases. This CDR3 has 16 residues. V dropped 4 bases and J dropped 0; count of bases not matched to a gene: 5. CDR1 and CDR2 from the germline V gene are SGHDT and YYEEEE. The CDR3 sequence: CASSVPAGGSTDTQYF. As DNA, the CDR3 is TGTGCCAGCAGCGTCCCAGCGGGAGGGAGCACAGATACGCAGTATTTT.

The V call is TRBV28, the J call TRBJ2-7, with 7 bases lining up with TRBD2. This CDR3 is 11 amino acids long. The germline V gene has CDR1 MDHEN and CDR2 SYDVKM. V trimming: 7 bases; J trimming: 4 bases; junction bases outside the gene matches: 1. DNA of the CDR3: TGTGCCAGCACGGGAGGATACGAGCAGTACTTC. Protein sequence: CASTGGYEQYF.

The chain joins TRBV5-6 to TRBJ2-2; 8 nucleotides match TRBD1. The germline gives CDR1 SGHDT, CDR2 YYEEEE. Trimming took 5 bases from V and 5 from J; bases not matched to a gene: 8. The CDR3 loop spans 15 amino acids. The CDR3 loop is CASSLQGARTGELFF. DNA of the CDR3: TGTGCCAGCAGTTTGCAGGGGGCGCGAACCGGGGAGCTGTTTTTT.

Written as DNA, the CDR3 is TGTGCCAGCTCTGAGGAGGGGACTCAGCCCCAGCATTTT. Its protein product is CASSEEGTQPQHF. The genes are TRBV18 and TRBJ1-5; perhaps TRBD1 as D (5 bases). CDR1 KGHSH and CDR2 LQKENI come from the germline V gene. This CDR3 region has 13 residues. Trimming removed 6 bases at V and 6 bases at J, with 12 bases between.

In DNA, the CDR3 is TGTGCCAGCAGCTTATTAGCGTCAGAGACCCAGTACTTC. It codes for CASSLLASETQYF. The rearrangement links TRBV7-6 to TRBJ2-5; perhaps TRBD2 as D (5 bases). V was clipped by 2 bases and J by 4 bases, with 8 bases between them. The CDR3 has 13 amino acids. Germline-derived CDR1 and CDR2 are SGHVS and FNYEAQ.

J is TRBJ2-6 and V is TRBV6-4; D ambiguous. Germline CDR1 MRHNA, CDR2 SNTAGT. Trimming took off 2 bases at V and 0 bases at J, with 8 bases between the two ends. The CDR3 is made up of 16 amino acids. CDR3 sequence (DNA): TGTGCCAGCAGTGACGGGCCGTCCTCTGGGGCCAACGTCCTGACTTTC. Translated, it gives CASSDGPSSGANVLTF.

The CDR3 loop is CATYYRGPTNEKLFF. CDR3 nucleotides: TGTGCCACCTATTACAGGGGTCCGACTAATGAAAAACTGTTTTTT. The chain employs TRBV15 and TRBJ1-4; the match to TRBD1 covers 7 bases. Germline CDR1 and CDR2: LNHNV and YYDKDF (reference sequence). After removal of 8 bases from V and 2 bases from J, the junction contained 8 bases not matched to a gene. The CDR3 loop spans 15 amino acids.

The rearrangement links TRBV3-1 (or the pseudogene TRBV3-2) to TRBJ1-4; no firm D call. In germline, CDR1 is LGHDT, CDR2 YNNKEL (reference sequence). The V and J ends lost 5 bases and 6 bases respectively, with 13 bases between them. The CDR3 is 14 residues long. CDR3 sequence: CASSLSWQDEKLFF. As DNA, the CDR3 is TGTGCCAGCAGCTTGTCCTGGCAGGATGAAAAACTGTTTTTT.

V usage is TRBV2 and J usage is TRBJ1-2; D ambiguous. The CDR3 has 14 amino acids. Trimming left V 7 bases short and J 2 bases short, with 14 bases between. CDR1 SNHLY and CDR2 FYNNEI come from the germline V gene. The CDR3 reads CASTQEGRNYGYTF. The CDR3 bases are TGTGCCAGCACTCAGGAAGGCAGGAACTATGGCTACACCTTC.

The V and J genes are TRBV19 and TRBJ1-5, with a possible D match to TRBD1 (6 bases). V dropped 5 bases and J dropped 4 bases, with 18 bases sitting between them. The germline CDR1 and CDR2 sequences are LNHDA and SQIVND (reference sequence). This CDR3 spans 16 amino acids. This CDR3 is CASSPGSGGPNQPQHF. In nucleotides, the CDR3 is TGTGCCAGTAGTCCCGGGAGCGGGGGGCCTAATCAGCCCCAGCATTTT.

The chain couples TRBV10-3 to TRBJ1-6; maybe TRBD1 (6 bases). From germline, CDR1 is ENHRY and CDR2 SYGVKD. The CDR3 has 14 residues. V lost 7 bases, J lost 9 bases, and 16 bases lay in between. The CDR3 here is CAITQGGDSSPLHF. The CDR3 DNA reads as TGTGCCATCACCCAAGGGGGTGATTCTTCACCCCTCCACTTT.

This CDR3 is CASSRGGGYEQYF. CDR3 nucleotide sequence: TGTGCCAGCTCAAGGGGAGGGGGCTACGAGCAGTACTTC. The genes are TRBV18 and TRBJ2-7; weak D call: TRBD2 (7 bases). The CDR3 loop spans 13 amino acids. In germline, CDR1 is KGHSH, CDR2 LQKENI. Trimming shortened V by 5 bases and J by 3 bases, and 11 bases separated the two germline ends. Full variable domain (remainder filled in from reference TRBV18 and TRBJ2-7): NAGVMQNPRHLVRRRGQEARLRCSPMKGHSHVYWYRQLPEEGLKFMVYLQKENIIDESGMPKERFSAEFPKEGPSILRIQQVVRGDSAAYFCASSRGGGYEQYFGPGTRLTVT.

The sample holds one count of this clone. The J gene is TRBJ2-2, the V gene TRBV7-9; D may be TRBD1 (5 bases). Germline V CDR1 and CDR2: SEHNR, FQNEAQ (reference sequence). The CDR3 length is 15 residues. V was cut by 10 bases and J by 1 base, with 16 bases left in between. The CDR3 coding sequence is TGTGCCACCCTTCAGACCAGGGTGAACACCGGGGAGCTGTTTTTT. Its protein product is CATLQTRVNTGELFF.

V gene TRBV5-4 combines with J gene TRBJ2-7; D is perhaps TRBD1 (7 bases). The CDR3 is 13 amino acids. Germline-derived CDR1 and CDR2 are SGHNT and YYREEE (reference sequence). Between the trimmed V and J ends, which lost 2 bases and 5 bases, there was a span of 11 bases. CDR3 in amino acids: CASSFQGGNEQYF. Here the CDR3 DNA reads TGTGCCAGCAGCTTCCAGGGGGGCAACGAGCAGTACTTC.

V usage is TRBV27 and J usage is TRBJ1-2; D is undetermined. The CDR3 is 13 amino acids. Trimming left V 4 bases short and J 8 bases short, with 14 bases between. The germline gives CDR1 MNHEY, CDR2 SMNVEV (reference sequence). In DNA form, the CDR3 reads TGTGCCAGCAGTTGGGGTGAGGGAAGGGGCTACACCTTC. This sequence encodes CASSWGEGRGYTF.

The genes are TRBV19 and TRBJ2-7, with 7 bases aligning to TRBD1. Trimming at V came to 6 bases and at J to 3 bases, leaving 8 bases not matched to a gene. There are 14 residues in the CDR3. CDR1 is LNHDA and CDR2 is SQIVND in the germline V gene (reference sequence). CDR3 sequence: CASSLDRTSYEQYF. CDR3 sequence (DNA): TGTGCCAGTAGCCTGGACAGGACCAGCTACGAGCAGTACTTC. The whole variable domain, filled in from reference TRBV19 and TRBJ2-7, reads DGGITQSPKYLFRKEGQNVTLSCEQNLNHDAMYWYRQDPGQGLRLIYYSQIVNDFQKGDIAEGYSVSREKKESFPLTVTSAQKNPTAFYLCASSLDRTSYEQYFGPGTRLTVT.

As DNA, the CDR3 is TGTGCCAGCAGTTCGCCAGGGGACGCGAGCTCCTACGAGCAGTACTTC. This encodes CASSSPGDASSYEQYF. This sequence joins TRBV6-5 and TRBJ2-7; possible D gene TRBD1, 6 bases. V lost 4 bases and J lost 0, with 16 bases in between. The CDR3 totals 16 residues. Germline V gene data show CDR1 as MNHEY and CDR2 as SVGAGI.

As for this clone: The sample contains more than one DNA sequence encoding this CDR3. The CDR3 DNA reads as TGCGCCAGCAGCTTAGGGAGCTCTGGAAACACCATATATTTT. Translation: CASSLGSSGNTIYF. V gene TRBV5-1 combines with J gene TRBJ1-3; D not resolved. Germline V gene data show CDR1 as SGHRS and CDR2 as YFSETQ. The CDR3 length is 14 residues. Trimming left V 2 bases short and J 0 bases short, with 6 bases between.

This chain links TRBV5-6 with TRBJ1-5; D perhaps matches TRBD1 (6 bases). The CDR3 has 14 residues. Germline V CDR1 and CDR2: SGHDT, YYEEEE. Deletions cut 2 bases from V and 3 bases from J, with 9 bases between. This CDR3 reads CASSFQGLNQPQHF. CDR3 sequence (DNA): TGTGCCAGCAGCTTTCAGGGGCTCAATCAGCCCCAGCATTTT.

The CDR3 sequence: CASSPREVQGIYGYTF. CDR3 sequence (DNA): TGTGCCAGCTCACCAAGAGAGGTGCAGGGTATCTATGGCTACACCTTC. The chain is built from TRBV18 and TRBJ1-2; D might be TRBD1 (5 bases). CDR3 length equals 16 residues. In germline, CDR1 is KGHSH, CDR2 LQKENI. Trimming removed 2 bases from V and 4 bases from J, with 17 bases in between.

This clone was counted ten times or more. The V call is TRBV5-4, the J call TRBJ1-1; D remains unclear. The CDR3 loop spans 13 amino acids. Germline V lookup: CDR1 SGHNT, CDR2 YYREEE (reference sequence). Deletions cut 2 bases from V and 1 base from J, with 6 bases between. Written as DNA, the CDR3 is TGTGCCAGCAGCTTAGACACGAACACTGAAGCTTTCTTT. This gives the protein CASSLDTNTEAFF.